This T cell receptor (beta chain) emerged from a study of shared clonotypes between healthy human individuals. Researchers divided each subset's genomic DNA evenly across several immunoSEQ plates. Sequenced by immunoSEQ multiplex PCR; TCRdb stores in-frame clones only, minus some. The data show some 87,000 clones, 68% seen once. CDR1 and CDR2 (germline): SGHTA, FQGNSA. J was trimmed by 8 bases and V by 4 bases; bases with no gene match: 9. CDR3 length: 16 residues. This chain uses TRBV7-2 with TRBJ2-3; 13 positions match TRBD2. The sequenced sample consisted of memory CD8+ T cells sorted from blood. Sample subset: CD45RO+ cells pooled with CCR7-negative TemRA cells. This sequence was found in a man aged 25 to 45 in good health. The CDR3 here is CASSSGLAGVLGTQYF. In DNA form, the CDR3 reads TGTGCCAGCAGCTCCGGACTAGCGGGAGTGCTGGGTACGCAGTATTTT.